These 20 T cell receptor beta chains originate from one sample sequenced in a study of T cell responses to AZD1222 COVID-19 vaccine. Clones were read by immunoSEQ multiplex PCR, and TCRdb kept only the in-frame ones, dropping some. The table has 100,000 to 150,000 clones, 90% seen once. The specimen was peripheral blood, collected on day 0 of AZD1222 vaccination. These receptors were obtained from an adult in good health.

The chain combines TRBV18 with TRBJ1-6, with D possibly being TRBD1 (5 bases). Germline CDR1 reads KGHSH; CDR2 reads LQKENI. The CDR3 consists of 15 residues. Trimming stripped 1 base from V and 7 bases from J, with 11 bases between. In DNA form, the CDR3 reads TGTGCCAGCTCACCACAGGGGTGGGAGAATTCACCCCTCCACTTT. It specifies CASSPQGWENSPLHF.

This chain links TRBV10-3 with TRBJ2-7, with 11 nucleotides matching TRBD2. Trimming cost V 3 bases and J 5 bases; bases outside gene matches: 6. Germline CDR1 reads ENHRY; CDR2 reads SYGVKD. The CDR3 has 15 amino acids. The DNA of the CDR3 is TGTGCCATCAGTGAAGGTAATAGCGGGAGGGACGAGCAGTACTTC. Encoded protein: CAISEGNSGRDEQYF.

This clone has a single count. The chain recombines TRBV5-1 with TRBJ1-5, with no clear D. CDR3 size: 13 residues. With 4 bases removed from V and 0 bases from J, the gap between germline ends came to 5 bases. Germline V gene sequence: CDR1 SGHRS, CDR2 YFSETQ. The CDR3 coding sequence is TGCGCCAGCAGCCGGGATAGCAATCAGCCCCAGCATTTT. This translates into CASSRDSNQPQHF.

Comments on this clone: Other DNA sequences in the same sample also yield this CDR3. The CDR3 DNA reads as TGTGCCAGCAGCCCAGGGGGGAGCAATCAGCCCCAGCATTTT. Translation gives CASSPGGSNQPQHF. The chain links TRBV28 to TRBJ1-5; 7 bases line up with TRBD1. The CDR3 contains 14 residues. Germline lookup yields CDR1 MDHEN and CDR2 SYDVKM. Trimming cost V 6 bases and J 1 base; bases outside gene matches: 3.

The count of this clone is one. The chain recombines TRBV11-1 with TRBJ2-7; 9 bases are shared with TRBD1. This CDR3 region has 12 residues. V lost 4 bases, J lost 6 bases, and 1 base stayed unmatched. From germline, CDR1 is SGHAT and CDR2 FQDESV (reference sequence). The CDR3 is CASSWTGVEQYF. The CDR3 DNA sequence: TGTGCCAGCAGCTGGACAGGGGTCGAGCAGTACTTC. Variable domain in full (rest from reference TRBV11-1 and TRBJ2-7): EAEVAQSPRYKITEKSQAVAFWCDPISGHATLYWYRQILGQGPELLVQFQDESVVDDSQLPKDRFSAERLKGVDSTLKIQPAELGDSAMYLCASSWTGVEQYFGPGTRLTVT.

This chain links TRBV18 with TRBJ1-1, with unresolved D. V was pared by 2 bases and J by 3 bases, with 10 bases between. CDR1 and CDR2 (germline): KGHSH, LQKENI. The CDR3 extends over 14 amino acids. CDR3 DNA sequence: TGTGCCAGCTCACCAAGAGGGATTGACACTGAAGCTTTCTTT. This gives the protein CASSPRGIDTEAFF.

The V gene is TRBV28, the J gene TRBJ1-6, with D possibly TRBD1 on 5 matching bases. CDR3 length: 15 residues. Germline V CDR1 and CDR2: MDHEN, SYDVKM. The germline V and J ends were trimmed by 6 bases and 7 bases, with 16 bases remaining between them. CDR3 region: CASRSGGGGNSPLHF. The CDR3 nucleotides are TGTGCCAGCAGGTCGGGGGGAGGCGGAAATTCACCCCTCCACTTT.

The V call is TRBV12-3 or TRBV12-4, the J call TRBJ2-7; 10 positions match TRBD1. After removal of 8 bases from V and 7 bases from J, the junction contained 8 bases not matched to a gene. The length of the CDR3 is 13 residues. The CDR3 is CASSRQGAGEQYF. Here the CDR3 DNA reads TGTGCCAGCTCCCGACAGGGGGCAGGGGAGCAGTACTTC.

V and J are TRBV7-2 and TRBJ2-7; no firm D call. Germline CDR1 is SGHTA and CDR2 is FQGNSA. The CDR3 is made up of 12 amino acids. The V end was cut by 5 bases, the J end by 7 bases, with 12 bases between. Here the CDR3 reads CASSLPGGEQYF. DNA of the CDR3: TGTGCCAGCAGCCTCCCCGGTGGAGAGCAGTACTTC.

The chain combines TRBV6-5 with TRBJ1-1, with 9 nucleotides matching TRBD1. The CDR3 has 15 residues. Per the germline V gene, CDR1 is MNHEY and CDR2 is SVGAGI. V trimming: 4 bases; J trimming: 1 base; junction bases outside the gene matches: 4. The CDR3 DNA is TGTGCCAGCAGTTCCCGGACAGGGGCGAACACTGAAGCTTTCTTT. Translated, it gives CASSSRTGANTEAFF.

The chain combines TRBV7-2 with TRBJ1-2; TRBD1 agrees at 7 bases. The germline CDR1 and CDR2 sequences are SGHTA and FQGNSA. CDR3 length: 14 residues. Losses at the gene ends were 5 bases for V and 5 bases for J; bases not matched to a gene: 8. CDR3 nucleotides: TGTGCCAGCAGCCCCCAGGGGGGCAGGTATGGCTACACCTTC. It codes for CASSPQGGRYGYTF.

This CDR3 is CASSPGQGRNGYTF. The CDR3 bases are TGCGCCAGCAGCCCGGGACAGGGTAGGAATGGCTACACCTTC. V is TRBV4-1 and J is TRBJ1-2, with 9 bases identical to TRBD1. The CDR3 loop spans 14 amino acids. The germline V gene has CDR1 MGHRA and CDR2 YSYEKL. V lost 4 bases, J lost 6 bases, and 6 bases stayed unmatched.

This clone was seen only once. The chain has TRBV7-8 and TRBJ2-7, with 8 bases that match TRBD2. Germline CDR1 and CDR2: SGHVS and FQNEAQ. The CDR3 totals 14 residues. After removal of 5 bases from V and 5 bases from J, the junction contained 8 bases not matched to a gene. CDR3 sequence: CASSLNSGTDEQYF. The CDR3 DNA follows: TGTGCCAGCAGCCTCAATAGCGGGACCGACGAGCAGTACTTC.

The chain recombines TRBV24-1 with TRBJ2-3; tentative D call: TRBD1 (5 bases). The germline V gene encodes CDR1 KGHDR and CDR2 SFDVKD. Trimming left V 4 bases short and J 7 bases short, with 14 bases between. This CDR3 has 14 residues. CDR3 sequence reads: CATSDRQGGNTQYF. CDR3 in DNA: TGTGCCACCAGTGACCGTCAGGGTGGCAATACGCAGTATTTT.

V usage is TRBV28 and J usage is TRBJ1-1; a weak D match, TRBD1 (5 bases). V shed 7 bases and J shed 1 base, with 13 bases lying between them. The germline CDR1 and CDR2 sequences are MDHEN and SYDVKM. This CDR3 region has 14 residues. The CDR3 nucleotides read TGTGCCAGCACCTTCGTTACAGGGAACACTGAAGCTTTCTTT. This sequence encodes CASTFVTGNTEAFF.

The J gene is TRBJ2-3, the V gene TRBV5-1; 8 bases map to TRBD1. J lost 6 bases, V lost 1 base, and 7 bases had no gene match. CDR3 length equals 15 residues. Germline CDR1 and CDR2: SGHRS and YFSETQ. The CDR3 DNA follows: TGCGCCAGCAGCTTGCTTGGACAGGGTGCTGATACGCAGTATTTT. Amino acids: CASSLLGQGADTQYF.

The V and J genes are TRBV15 and TRBJ1-1; a possible D gene is TRBD1 (5 bases). CDR3 length: 19 residues. The germline CDR1 and CDR2 sequences are LNHNV and YYDKDF (reference sequence). V dropped 3 bases and J dropped 4 bases, with 27 bases sitting between them. The CDR3 DNA reads as TGTGCCACCAGCAGTGGTAGAGGTGGGGGAAGGTCGCTGAGCACTGAAGCTTTCTTT. This sequence encodes CATSSGRGGGRSLSTEAFF.

This clone was seen only a few times. The chain joins TRBV4-1 to TRBJ2-7; TRBD2 agrees at 9 bases. V shed 2 bases, J shed 2 bases, and the junction held 7 bases outside the gene matches. The germline gives CDR1 MGHRA, CDR2 YSYEKL. This CDR3 comprises 16 residues. The CDR3 nucleotides are TGCGCCAGCAGCCAAAGAACTAGCGGGCGTACCTACGAGCAGTACTTC. It is translated as CASSQRTSGRTYEQYF.

The V and J genes are TRBV7-9 and TRBJ2-5; a possible D gene is TRBD2 (6 bases). Germline CDR1 is SEHNR and CDR2 is FQNEAQ (reference sequence). The CDR3 runs to 14 residues. V was trimmed by 4 bases and J by 2 bases, leaving 11 bases between them. The chain's CDR3 is CASSWRDGQETQYF. CDR3 DNA sequence: TGTGCCAGCAGCTGGCGGGACGGACAAGAGACCCAGTACTTC.

This chain uses TRBV9 with TRBJ2-7; 8 nucleotides agree with TRBD1. Trimming cost V 0 bases and J 6 bases; bases outside gene matches: 5. Germline values: CDR1 SGDLS, CDR2 YYNGEE. There are 14 residues in the CDR3. CDR3 residues: CASSVGTGTGEQYF. CDR3 DNA: TGTGCCAGCAGCGTAGGGACAGGGACTGGCGAGCAGTACTTC.